This T cell receptor beta chain is drawn from a study of blood T cell repertoires in COVID-19. Sequencing was performed with immunoSEQ multiplex PCR; in TCRdb, only in-frame clones are kept and a portion is missing. The sample records fewer than 250,000 clones, more than 75% being singletons. The germline gives CDR1 MNHEY, CDR2 SVGEGT. The CDR3 totals 14 residues. Germline trimming cut 6 bases from V and 1 base from J; bases unmatched to any gene: 3. The sequenced material came from peripheral blood. This sequence was found in a human donor in a cohort sampled during active COVID-19. This sequence joins TRBV6-2 or TRBV6-3 and TRBJ2-7; 10 nucleotides agree with TRBD1. DNA of the CDR3: TGTGCCAGCAGCCGGGACAGGGGTTCCTACGAGCAGTACTTC. Its translation: CASSRDRGSYEQYF.